The clone carrying this T cell receptor beta chain has a handful of counts. The antigen remains unidentified. This specimen belongs to a study of early T cells in non-severe SARS-CoV-2 infection. TCRdb recomputed calls from the 5' RACE reads with MiXCR, one row per CDR3 protein. The sample lists roughly 27,000 distinct CDR3 sequences, about 4% occurring once. V lost 3 bases and J lost 4, with 8 bases in between. The V gene's germline CDR1 is MDHEN and CDR2 SYDVKM. The CDR3 is 13 residues long. General study results and limits: Clonotype matching in VDJdb favored anti-spike CD8 responses and did not capture private and CD4 specificities.

Sequencing was done on a sample of whole blood. The rearrangement links TRBV28 to TRBJ2-3; D might be TRBD1 (6 bases). This TCR derives from an adult who was a healthcare worker with PCR-confirmed SARS-CoV-2 infection or an uninfected control (not recorded which). The DNA of the CDR3 is TGTGCCAGCAGTTTCCAGGGGTCAGATACGCAGTATTTT. Protein product: CASSFQGSDTQYF.